Listed here are 32 T cell receptor beta chains from one sample, sequenced in a study of T cell responses to AZD1222 COVID-19 vaccine. The table came from immunoSEQ multiplex PCR; TCRdb's copy has only in-frame clones and leaves some out. The sample contains about 84,000 clones, roughly 86% of which appear only once. Sample: peripheral blood, taken 28 days after the second AZD1222 dose. The receptors originated from an adult who received the AZD1222 COVID-19 vaccine.

The chain couples TRBV4-1 to TRBJ1-4; TRBD1 might be the D (5 bases). Germline CDR1 reads MGHRA; CDR2 reads YSYEKL. This CDR3 has 16 residues. Deletions cut 5 bases from V and 7 bases from J, with 20 bases between. CDR3 DNA sequence: TGCGCCAGCAGCGCCCAGGCGGGGCGGGGTTTTGAAAAACTGTTTTTT. It is translated as CASSAQAGRGFEKLFF.

The genes are TRBV5-1 and TRBJ1-3; TRBD1 agrees at 11 bases. The V gene end was trimmed by 3 bases and the J gene end by 4 bases; junction bases not matched to a gene: 3. This CDR3 is 15 amino acids long. CDR1 and CDR2 from the germline V gene are SGHRS and YFSETQ. The CDR3 region is CASSWTGGKGNTIYF. CDR3 nucleotides: TGCGCCAGCAGCTGGACAGGGGGCAAAGGAAACACCATATATTTT.

The CDR3 loop is CASLYTGELFF. The CDR3 nucleotides are TGTGCCAGCCTATACACCGGGGAGCTGTTTTTT. The genes are TRBV2 and TRBJ2-2, with unresolved D. Germline CDR1 and CDR2: SNHLY and FYNNEI. The CDR3 totals 11 residues. The V gene lost 8 bases and the J gene lost 3 bases, with 4 bases spanning the gap.

V usage is TRBV6-1 and J usage is TRBJ1-2; the match to TRBD1 covers 12 bases. After removal of 1 base from V and 3 bases from J, the junction contained 6 bases not matched to a gene. The CDR3 is 17 amino acids. Germline V gene sequence: CDR1 MNHNS, CDR2 SASEGT. The CDR3 nucleotides are TGTGCCAGCAGTGAAGGTCTGGGGACAGGGGGCTACTATGGCTACACCTTC. Its translation is CASSEGLGTGGYYGYTF.

The chain employs TRBV15 and TRBJ2-3; TRBD1 matches at 7 bases. V dropped 5 bases and J dropped 4; count of bases not matched to a gene: 3. The germline gives CDR1 LNHNV, CDR2 YYDKDF (reference sequence). CDR3 length equals 13 residues. CDR3 nucleotide sequence: TGTGCCACCAGCCCAAGGGGGCCAGATACGCAGTATTTT. Translated: CATSPRGPDTQYF.

V is TRBV27 and J is TRBJ1-4; D is unresolved. The CDR3 covers 15 residues. The germline V and J ends were trimmed by 8 bases and 13 bases, with 26 bases remaining between them. Germline loops: CDR1 MNHEY, CDR2 SMNVEV (reference sequence). The CDR3 region is CASGREEVGRQRLFF. The CDR3 DNA reads TGTGCCAGCGGGCGAGAGGAGGTCGGCCGCCAAAGACTGTTTTTT.

The chain couples TRBV4-1 to TRBJ1-4; 9 nucleotides agree with TRBD1. Per germline, CDR1 MGHRA and CDR2 YSYEKL. V lost 8 bases to trimming and J lost 5 bases; unmatched junction nucleotides: 3. This CDR3 comprises 13 residues. The CDR3 bases are TGCGCCAGCGGGACAGGGTTAAATGAAAAACTGTTTTTT. This translates into CASGTGLNEKLFF.

This clone was detected once. The V and J genes are TRBV5-1 and TRBJ2-7; the match to TRBD1 covers 10 bases. Germline V lookup: CDR1 SGHRS, CDR2 YFSETQ. The junction had 3 bases not matched to a gene; V was cut back by 3 bases and J by 3 bases. This CDR3 has 14 amino acids. CDR3 in amino acids: CASSSTGGRYEQYF. The CDR3 nucleotides are TGCGCCAGCAGCTCGACAGGGGGCCGCTACGAGCAGTACTTC.

The J gene is TRBJ1-4, the V gene TRBV27; D remains ambiguous. Germline CDR1 reads MNHEY; CDR2 reads SMNVEV (reference sequence). The V and J ends lost 8 bases and 8 bases respectively, with 18 bases between them. The length of the CDR3 is 14 residues. CDR3 region: CASSPWAGIEKLFF. The CDR3 DNA is TGTGCCAGCTCTCCATGGGCGGGTATCGAAAAACTGTTTTTT.

The J gene is TRBJ2-7, the V gene TRBV15; D is perhaps TRBD1 or TRBD2 (5 bases each). V was clipped by 0 bases and J by 3 bases, with 12 bases between them. This CDR3 spans 15 amino acids. Germline loops: CDR1 LNHNV, CDR2 YYDKDF (reference sequence). The CDR3 here is CATSREGRRDYEQYF. DNA for the CDR3: TGTGCCACCAGCAGAGAGGGACGACGGGACTACGAGCAGTACTTC.

The rearrangement joins TRBV19 to TRBJ1-4; 8 nucleotides agree with TRBD1. CDR1 is LNHDA and CDR2 is SQIVND in the germline V gene (reference sequence). This CDR3 region has 16 residues. Trimming at V came to 5 bases and at J to 7 bases, leaving 12 bases not matched to a gene. CDR3 nucleotide sequence: TGTGCCAGTAGTGTTGACAGGGGCCGCCGGGGTGAAAAACTGTTTTTT. Its translation: CASSVDRGRRGEKLFF.

This clone was counted between two and nine times. This chain connects TRBV12-3 or TRBV12-4 to TRBJ2-7, with D maybe TRBD2 (6 bases). V shed 3 bases and J shed 5 bases, with 11 bases lying between them. The length of the CDR3 is 13 residues. The CDR3 loop reads CASSFYGGDEQYF. DNA for the CDR3: TGTGCCAGCAGTTTTTACGGAGGGGACGAGCAGTACTTC.

The V and J genes are TRBV4-1 and TRBJ1-6; 7 nucleotides match TRBD1. The CDR3 totals 16 residues. CDR1 MGHRA and CDR2 YSYEKL come from the germline V gene. Trimming took 3 bases from V and 10 from J; bases not matched to a gene: 12. In nucleotides, the CDR3 is TGCGCCAGCAGCCACCCAGGGGGAGGGAGAGAGTCACCCCTCCACTTT. It is translated as CASSHPGGGRESPLHF.

J is TRBJ2-2 and V is TRBV5-8; no clear D. The germline V and J ends were trimmed by 5 bases and 4 bases, with 18 bases remaining between them. The CDR3 is 16 residues long. The V gene's germline CDR1 is SGHTS and CDR2 YDEGEE. CDR3 nucleotide sequence: TGTGCCAGCAGGTCCGCTCCCCCAGGTCGCACCGGGGAGCTGTTTTTT. As protein: CASRSAPPGRTGELFF.

The J gene is TRBJ2-3, the V gene TRBV6-5; TRBD1 matches at 11 bases. After removal of 7 bases from V and 2 bases from J, the junction contained 5 bases not matched to a gene. CDR3 length: 15 amino acids. From germline, CDR1 is MNHEY and CDR2 SVGAGI. The CDR3 DNA reads TGTGCCAGCAAAAAAGGACAGGGGGCCACAGATACGCAGTATTTT. The encoded protein is CASKKGQGATDTQYF.

The chain has TRBV24-1 and TRBJ1-4; D might be TRBD1 (5 bases). Trimming pared 4 bases from V and 11 bases from J, leaving 16 bases between. CDR1 is KGHDR and CDR2 is SFDVKD in the germline V gene. The CDR3 is 14 residues long. The CDR3 protein is CATSDPGTADKLFF. DNA of the CDR3: TGTGCCACCAGTGACCCCGGGACGGCCGATAAACTGTTTTTT.

This CDR3 is CASSTGLAGHGPHTDTQYF. CDR3 in DNA: TGCGCCAGCAGCACGGGACTAGCGGGACATGGCCCCCACACAGATACGCAGTATTTT. The chain links TRBV5-1 to TRBJ2-3; 13 bases are shared with TRBD2. Germline CDR1 and CDR2: SGHRS and YFSETQ. The CDR3 consists of 19 residues. The V segment lost 4 bases and the J segment 2 bases; nucleotides outside the gene matches: 13.

This clone was counted once. The chain is built from TRBV7-8 and TRBJ2-1; 10 nucleotides align to TRBD1. V shed 2 bases, J shed 3 bases, and the junction held 4 bases outside the gene matches. The length of the CDR3 is 16 residues. The germline V gene encodes CDR1 SGHVS and CDR2 FQNEAQ. For the CDR3, the DNA is TGTGCCAGCAGCTTACGGACAGGGGGGATCTACAATGAGCAGTTCTTC. It translates to CASSLRTGGIYNEQFF.

The V and J genes are TRBV5-1 and TRBJ1-2; TRBD1 agrees at 7 bases. The J segment lost 8 bases and the V segment lost 0 bases, leaving 10 bases of the junction unmatched. CDR3 length equals 15 residues. Germline CDR1 and CDR2: SGHRS and YFSETQ. CDR3 sequence reads: CASSLEGAQSGGYTF. CDR3 sequence (DNA): TGCGCCAGCAGCTTGGAGGGGGCGCAATCTGGAGGCTACACCTTC.

CDR3 in DNA: TGTGCCTGGAGTGTGGGAACACGGCGCACAGATACGCAGTATTTT. It is translated as CAWSVGTRRTDTQYF. This sequence joins TRBV30 and TRBJ2-3, with unresolved D. Trimming cost V 0 bases and J 1 base, with 11 bases left between them. Germline V CDR1 and CDR2: GTSNPN, SVGIG (reference sequence). The CDR3 covers 15 residues.

The chain employs TRBV27 and TRBJ1-4; TRBD1 agrees at 11 bases. After removal of 5 bases from V and 7 bases from J, the junction contained 3 bases not matched to a gene. This CDR3 region has 14 residues. Per the germline V gene, CDR1 is MNHEY and CDR2 is SMNVEV (reference sequence). CDR3 DNA sequence: TGTGCCAGCAGTGGACAGGGGGCAGGTGAAAAACTGTTTTTT. Its protein product is CASSGQGAGEKLFF.

This chain joins TRBV28 and TRBJ2-7; D tentatively fits TRBD1 or TRBD2 (6 bases each). Germline V CDR1 and CDR2: MDHEN, SYDVKM. This CDR3 spans 13 amino acids. V lost 2 bases, J lost 4 bases, and 9 bases lay in between. CDR3 sequence: CASSLTGRYEQYF. CDR3 coding DNA: TGTGCCAGCAGTTTAACAGGGAGGTACGAGCAGTACTTC.

The chain couples TRBV28 to TRBJ1-1, with D unclear. This CDR3 has 12 amino acids. The germline V and J ends were trimmed by 5 bases and 8 bases, with 12 bases remaining between them. The germline V gene encodes CDR1 MDHEN and CDR2 SYDVKM. The DNA for the CDR3 is TGTGCCAGCAGTCCCTCGATCCGGGAAGCTTTCTTT. Protein sequence: CASSPSIREAFF.

In this sample, this clone turned up a few times. V and J are TRBV4-2 and TRBJ2-7; the D call may be TRBD1 or TRBD2 (5 bases each). Germline V gene lookup returns CDR1 LGHNA and CDR2 YNFKEQ. The CDR3 is 15 residues long. The V end was cut by 0 bases, the J end by 1 base, with 10 bases between. The CDR3 loop reads CASSQEGTNSYEQYF. CDR3 bases: TGTGCCAGCAGCCAAGAGGGGACCAATTCCTACGAGCAGTACTTC.

The J gene is TRBJ2-2, the V gene TRBV28; unclear D gene. The CDR3 extends over 12 amino acids. The germline V gene encodes CDR1 MDHEN and CDR2 SYDVKM. V lost 6 bases and J 7 bases, leaving 9 bases between the germline ends. The CDR3 DNA reads as TGTGCCAGCAGCCCGAGCTACGGGGAGCTGTTTTTT. It specifies CASSPSYGELFF.

The V and J genes are TRBV28 and TRBJ2-7, with D tentatively TRBD2 (6 bases). The CDR3 has 13 amino acids. Germline CDR1 is MDHEN and CDR2 is SYDVKM. Trimming left V 3 bases short and J 3 bases short, with 9 bases between. The CDR3 loop is CASSFRGYYEQYF. The DNA of the CDR3 is TGTGCCAGCAGTTTTCGGGGGTACTACGAGCAGTACTTC.

This chain connects TRBV28 to TRBJ1-3, with unresolved D. V was shortened by 10 bases and J by 0 bases, with 10 bases between the two germline ends. The CDR3 has 13 amino acids. CDR1 is MDHEN, CDR2 SYDVKM, per germline. The CDR3 sequence: CATSPDSGNTIYF. CDR3 DNA: TGTGCCACCTCACCGGACTCTGGAAACACCATATATTTT.

In this sample, this clone turned up a few times. This chain joins TRBV27 and TRBJ1-5; D call uncertain. Germline assignment: CDR1 MNHEY and CDR2 SMNVEV (reference sequence). Between the trimmed V and J ends, which lost 1 base and 2 bases, there was a span of 12 bases. This CDR3 has 16 amino acids. For the CDR3, the DNA is TGTGCCAGCAGTTTATGGTCGCCTTCGGGCAATCAGCCCCAGCATTTT. Residues: CASSLWSPSGNQPQHF.

The chain has TRBV4-1 and TRBJ2-3; D call uncertain. Germline V gene sequence: CDR1 MGHRA, CDR2 YSYEKL. The CDR3 has 16 residues. Between the trimmed V and J ends, which lost 1 base and 0 bases, there was a span of 11 bases. The CDR3 loop reads CASSQGSLLSTDTQYF. The CDR3 DNA follows: TGCGCCAGCAGCCAAGGTAGTCTTTTGAGCACAGATACGCAGTATTTT.

This clone was counted once. The V call is TRBV28, the J call TRBJ2-2, with TRBD2 matching 10 bases. V lost 4 bases, J lost 6 bases, and 5 bases stayed unmatched. CDR3 size: 15 residues. Germline V lookup: CDR1 MDHEN, CDR2 SYDVKM. CDR3 DNA: TGTGCCAGCAGTTCCACCGGGACTAGCGCCGGGGAGCTGTTTTTT. This gives the protein CASSSTGTSAGELFF. Using reference TRBV28 and TRBJ2-2 for the parts outside the CDR3, the full variable domain is DVKVTQSSRYLVKRTGEKVFLECVQDMDHENMFWYRQDPGLGLRLIYFSYDVKMKEKGDIPEGYSVSREKKERFSLILESASTNQTSMYLCASSSTGTSAGELFFGEGSRLTVL.

The chain couples TRBV10-2 to TRBJ1-5; D is undetermined. V lost 3 bases and J lost 3, with 15 bases in between. The CDR3 covers 16 residues. Germline CDR1 is WSHSY and CDR2 is SAAADI. The CDR3 region is CASSDWRGQPNQPQHF. The CDR3 DNA reads as TGCGCCAGCAGTGATTGGCGGGGTCAGCCCAATCAGCCCCAGCATTTT.

This clone appeared once. The chain uses TRBV11-2 and TRBJ1-1, with 9 nucleotides matching TRBD1. V lost 5 bases and J lost 4; bases outside the gene matches: 2. The CDR3 extends over 13 amino acids. From germline, CDR1 is SGHAT and CDR2 FQNNGV. Here the CDR3 DNA reads TGTGCCAGCAGCGGGGACAGGGCCACTGAAGCTTTCTTT. Amino acid sequence: CASSGDRATEAFF.